The 21 T cell receptor beta chains below all came from one sample that was sequenced in a study of T cell responses to AZD1222 COVID-19 vaccine (dated by TCRdb to the early 2020s). Library construction relied on the immunoSEQ multiplex PCR assay. The table comes from immuneACCESS by way of TCRdb, which keeps in-frame sequences with V and J called. Part of the clones is missing from these tables; in studies checked, under half for an unresolved V gene and the rest for unknown reasons. This sample lists 150,000 to 200,000 clones; around 88% were detected once. The ten top clones hold 0.85% to 1.2% of the sample. Interpreted using the paper, the time point label stands for: about 28 days (+/-7) after the second vaccine dose. Sequenced material: peripheral blood, taken 28 days after the second AZD1222 dose. Source of these receptors: an adult who received the AZD1222 COVID-19 vaccine.

This rearrangement joins TRBV19 to TRBJ2-1, with 13 bases matching TRBD2. The CDR3 contains 15 residues. CDR1 is LNHDA, CDR2 SQIVND, per germline (reference sequence). Trimming cost V 7 bases and J 4 bases; bases outside gene matches: 4. The CDR3 is CASTSTSGGYNEQFF. The CDR3 DNA reads TGTGCCAGTACCTCGACTAGCGGGGGGTACAATGAGCAGTTCTTC.

CDR3 residues: CASSSQGRGANYGYTF. The CDR3 bases are TGTGCCAGTAGTTCCCAGGGGAGGGGAGCTAACTATGGCTACACCTTC. The chain combines TRBV19 with TRBJ1-2, with D possibly matching TRBD1 (6 bases). Germline lookup yields CDR1 LNHDA and CDR2 SQIVND (reference sequence). V gave up 5 bases and J gave up 0 bases, with 16 bases separating them. There are 16 residues in the CDR3.

The chain employs TRBV3-1 (or the pseudogene TRBV3-2) and TRBJ1-2; D not certain. The CDR3 is made up of 16 amino acids. Trimming removed 2 bases at V and 2 bases at J, with 15 bases between. Germline V gives CDR1 LGHDT, CDR2 YNNKEL (reference sequence). In nucleotides, the CDR3 is TGTGCCAGCAGCCAAACAAACACCCCGGAGAACTATGGCTACACCTTC. Translated, it gives CASSQTNTPENYGYTF.

The chain has TRBV6-4 and TRBJ1-3, with 7 bases matching TRBD1. The germline V gene encodes CDR1 MRHNA and CDR2 SNTAGT. V lost 3 bases and J lost 4; bases outside the gene matches: 6. The CDR3 is 15 residues long. As DNA, the CDR3 is TGTGCCAGCAGTGAGGCACGGGACAGAGGAAACACCATATATTTT. Its translation: CASSEARDRGNTIYF.

The rearrangement joins TRBV6-2 or TRBV6-3 to TRBJ2-2; D possibly matches TRBD1 or TRBD2 (6 bases each). Germline V gene lookup returns CDR1 MNHEY and CDR2 SVGEGT. Deletions cut 0 bases from V and 2 bases from J, with 10 bases between. The CDR3 totals 16 residues. CDR3 coding DNA: TGTGCCAGCAGTTACTCGCCGGGGGCCAACACCGGGGAGCTGTTTTTT. It yields the protein CASSYSPGANTGELFF.

V is TRBV30 and J is TRBJ1-5; TRBD1 is a possible D gene (6 bases). Germline CDR1 reads GTSNPN; CDR2 reads SVGIG (reference sequence). V lost 6 bases, J lost 2 bases, and 11 bases lay in between. CDR3 length: 13 amino acids. The CDR3 is CACWTAGNQPQHF. Here the CDR3 DNA reads TGTGCCTGTTGGACAGCGGGCAATCAGCCCCAGCATTTT.

The chain carries TRBV7-9 and TRBJ2-5; the D call may be TRBD1 or TRBD2 (6 bases each). This CDR3 has 16 amino acids. Trimming removed 1 base from V and 1 base from J, with 13 bases in between. Per the germline V gene, CDR1 is SEHNR and CDR2 is FQNEAQ (reference sequence). The CDR3, as DNA: TGTGCCAGCAGCTTAGGAGCAGGGGAGGTCCAAGAGACCCAGTACTTC. Amino acids: CASSLGAGEVQETQYF.

The chain joins TRBV19 to TRBJ2-5, with D perhaps matching TRBD2 (6 bases). The CDR3 covers 11 residues. The ends were cut back, 6 bases at V and 5 bases at J, with 7 bases in the middle. Looked up from germline, CDR1 is LNHDA and CDR2 is SQIVND (reference sequence). CDR3 DNA: TGTGCCAGTAGCGCGGGGGAGACCCAGTACTTC. Amino acid sequence: CASSAGETQYF.

The chain has TRBV5-4 and TRBJ2-2, with D perhaps TRBD2 (6 bases). This CDR3 has 13 residues. Germline CDR1 reads SGHNT; CDR2 reads YYREEE (reference sequence). The V end lost 2 bases, the J end lost 7 bases, and 9 bases lay between the germline ends. In DNA, the CDR3 is TGTGCCAGCAGCTTTCTAGCGCTCGGGGAGCTGTTTTTT. It codes for CASSFLALGELFF.

The chain employs TRBV5-1 and TRBJ1-1; no reliable D call. The ends were cut back, 0 bases at V and 1 base at J, with 7 bases in the middle. The germline V gene has CDR1 SGHRS and CDR2 YFSETQ. The CDR3 consists of 14 residues. The CDR3 reads CASSLDPENTEAFF. The CDR3 nucleotides are TGCGCCAGCAGCTTGGATCCGGAGAACACTGAAGCTTTCTTT.

The genes are TRBV5-1 and TRBJ2-5; D may be TRBD1 (8 bases). V lost 5 bases and J 3 bases, leaving 20 bases between the germline ends. This CDR3 comprises 16 residues. Germline CDR1 is SGHRS and CDR2 is YFSETQ. The chain's CDR3 is CASSHGWTGREETQYF. As DNA, the CDR3 is TGCGCCAGCAGTCACGGCTGGACAGGGAGGGAAGAGACCCAGTACTTC.

V gene TRBV27 combines with J gene TRBJ2-7, with 8 bases identical to TRBD2. The CDR3 has 14 amino acids. Germline CDR1 reads MNHEY; CDR2 reads SMNVEV (reference sequence). Trimming cost V 5 bases and J 3 bases; bases outside gene matches: 6. DNA of the CDR3: TGTGCCAGCAGTCCGCGGGGGGCCAACTACGAGCAGTACTTC. It specifies CASSPRGANYEQYF.

The chain couples TRBV11-3 to TRBJ2-5; no clear D gene. Germline V gives CDR1 SGHNT, CDR2 YENEEA. Trimming took 6 bases from V and 1 from J, leaving 9 bases between them. The CDR3 sequence is 13 residues long. The CDR3 region is CASSIGVQETQYF. The CDR3 coding sequence is TGTGCCAGCAGTATAGGAGTCCAAGAGACCCAGTACTTC.

The CDR3 spells CASSLWGPRGQSDGYTF. DNA of the CDR3: TGTGCCAGCAGTTTATGGGGCCCCAGGGGTCAGAGTGATGGCTACACCTTC. The genes are TRBV27 and TRBJ1-2, with a possible D match to TRBD1 (6 bases). Germline CDR1 MNHEY, CDR2 SMNVEV (reference sequence). The CDR3 is 17 amino acids. V lost 1 base, J lost 6 bases, and 21 bases lay in between.

This clone was seen more than once but under ten times. The V call is TRBV5-4, the J call TRBJ2-5; TRBD2 matches 7 bases. Trimming removed 4 bases from V and 3 bases from J; junction bases left unmatched: 6. This CDR3 contains 14 residues. The germline gives CDR1 SGHNT, CDR2 YYREEE (reference sequence). CDR3 amino acids: CASSRRGGEETQYF. CDR3 DNA: TGTGCCAGCAGCCGGCGTGGGGGGGAAGAGACCCAGTACTTC.

The chain links TRBV6-1 to TRBJ2-7; 9 nucleotides line up with TRBD1. Germline lookup yields CDR1 MNHNS and CDR2 SASEGT. This CDR3 is built from 15 residues. The junction had 8 bases not matched to a gene; V was cut back by 2 bases and J by 6 bases. The CDR3 sequence: CASSEWRQGDGEQYF. CDR3 DNA: TGTGCCAGCAGTGAATGGAGACAGGGGGATGGCGAGCAGTACTTC.

The chain combines TRBV5-6 with TRBJ2-3, with D possibly called TRBD1 or TRBD2 (5 bases each). The CDR3 has 14 residues. V lost 6 bases, J lost 6 bases, and 17 bases lay in between. Germline V CDR1 and CDR2: SGHDT, YYEEEE. CDR3 in amino acids: CASTLSGTYDTQYF. The CDR3, as DNA: TGTGCCAGCACCCTTTCTGGGACGTACGATACGCAGTATTTT.

The J gene is TRBJ2-5, the V gene TRBV14; no clear D. The CDR3 consists of 12 residues. V lost 3 bases to trimming and J lost 6 bases, with 8 bases between them. From germline, CDR1 is SGHDN and CDR2 FVKESK. DNA of the CDR3: TGTGCCAGCAGCCAGATGGGAAAGACCCAGTACTTC. This gives the protein CASSQMGKTQYF.

This chain joins TRBV3-1 (or the pseudogene TRBV3-2) and TRBJ1-5; D call uncertain. V lost 2 bases and J 1 base, leaving 9 bases between the germline ends. Germline CDR1 reads LGHDT; CDR2 reads YNNKEL (reference sequence). The CDR3 is 15 residues long. The chain's CDR3 is CASSQFLTSNQPQHF. The CDR3 DNA reads as TGTGCCAGCAGCCAATTTTTGACAAGCAATCAGCCCCAGCATTTT.

This clone was observed once. This chain connects TRBV5-6 to TRBJ2-1; TRBD2 aligns across 11 bases. There are 17 residues in the CDR3. Germline-derived CDR1 and CDR2 are SGHDT and YYEEEE. The trim removed 4 bases at V and 1 base at J, leaving 7 bases unmatched. The CDR3 sequence is CASSLPRLAGSYNEQFF. The CDR3 DNA reads TGTGCCAGCAGCCTACCAAGACTAGCGGGGTCCTACAATGAGCAGTTCTTC.

The chain couples TRBV6-2 or TRBV6-3 to TRBJ2-7; 7 nucleotides match TRBD1. The trim removed 2 bases at V and 2 bases at J, leaving 3 bases unmatched. The CDR3 totals 14 residues. Germline assignment: CDR1 MNHEY and CDR2 SVGEGT. CDR3: CASSYGQVAYEQYF. For the CDR3, the DNA is TGTGCCAGCAGTTACGGACAGGTCGCCTACGAGCAGTACTTC.